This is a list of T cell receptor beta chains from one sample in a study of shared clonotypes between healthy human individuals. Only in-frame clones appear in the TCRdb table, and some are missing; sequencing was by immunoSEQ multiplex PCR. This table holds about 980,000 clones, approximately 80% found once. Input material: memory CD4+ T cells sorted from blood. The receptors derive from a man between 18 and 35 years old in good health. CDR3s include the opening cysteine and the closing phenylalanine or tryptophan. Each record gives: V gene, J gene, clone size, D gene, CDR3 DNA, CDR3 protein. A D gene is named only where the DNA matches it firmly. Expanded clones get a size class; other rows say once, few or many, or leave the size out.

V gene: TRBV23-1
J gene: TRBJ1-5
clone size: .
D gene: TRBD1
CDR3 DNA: TGCGCCAGCAGTCAATCCAGGGGGTTCTTGTGCAATCAGCCCCAGCATTTT
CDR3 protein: CASSQSRGFLCNQPQHF

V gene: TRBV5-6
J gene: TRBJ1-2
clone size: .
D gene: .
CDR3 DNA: TGTGCCAGCAGCTTGGTGGGGAGTGAGGGCTACACCTTC
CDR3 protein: CASSLVGSEGYTF

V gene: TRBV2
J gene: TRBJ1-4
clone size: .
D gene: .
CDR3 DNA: TGTGCCAGCAGTGGCCAGGGACCAACTAATGAAAAACTGTTTTTT
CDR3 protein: CASSGQGPTNEKLFF

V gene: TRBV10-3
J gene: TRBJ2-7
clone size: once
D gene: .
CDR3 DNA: TGTGCCATCAGTGAGTCTACCTCCTACGAGCAGTACTTC
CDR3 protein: CAISESTSYEQYF

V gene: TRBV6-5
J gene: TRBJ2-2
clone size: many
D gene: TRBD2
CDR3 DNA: TGTGCCAGCAATCCGACTAGCGGAAACACCGGGGAGCTGTTTTTT
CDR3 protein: CASNPTSGNTGELFF

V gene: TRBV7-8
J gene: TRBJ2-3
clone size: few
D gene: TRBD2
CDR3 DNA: TGTGCCAGCAGCCTCCTGACTAGCGGGAACCCAGATACGCAGTATTTT
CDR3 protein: CASSLLTSGNPDTQYF

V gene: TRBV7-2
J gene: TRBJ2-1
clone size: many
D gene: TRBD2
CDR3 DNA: TGTGCCAGCAGCTTAAGGACAACTAGCGGGAGTGCAAATGAGCAGTTCTTC
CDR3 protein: CASSLRTTSGSANEQFF

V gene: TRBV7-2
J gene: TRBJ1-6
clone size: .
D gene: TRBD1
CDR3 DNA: TGTGCCAGCAGTCGACAGGGGGTAGATTCACCCCTCCACTTT
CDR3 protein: CASSRQGVDSPLHF

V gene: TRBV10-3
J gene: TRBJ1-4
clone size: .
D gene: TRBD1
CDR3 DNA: TGTGCCATCAGACCCGGGACAGGGAATAATGAAAAGCTGTTTTTT
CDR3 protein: CAIRPGTGNNEKLFF

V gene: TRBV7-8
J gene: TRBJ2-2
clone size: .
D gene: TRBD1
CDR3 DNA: TGTGCCAGCAGTCGTACAGGGGGAGCGAACACCGGGGAGCTGTTTTTT
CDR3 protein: CASSRTGGANTGELFF

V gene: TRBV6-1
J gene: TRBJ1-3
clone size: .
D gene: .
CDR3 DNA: TGTGCCAGCAGTGAAGCACAGCGGATCTCTGGAAACACCATATATTTT
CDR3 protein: CASSEAQRISGNTIYF

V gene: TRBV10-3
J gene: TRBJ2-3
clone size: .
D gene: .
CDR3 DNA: TGTGCCATCAGTAGGGGATCTAGCACAGATACGCAGTATTTT
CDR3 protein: CAISRGSSTDTQYF

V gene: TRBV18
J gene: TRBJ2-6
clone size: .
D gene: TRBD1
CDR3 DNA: TGTGCCAGCTCACCGGGACAGGGTGTTTATGGGGCCAACGTCCTGACTTTC
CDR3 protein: CASSPGQGVYGANVLTF

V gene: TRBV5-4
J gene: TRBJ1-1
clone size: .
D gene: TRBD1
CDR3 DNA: TGTGCCAGCAGCCTGCCGGGACAGCCGAACACTGAAGCTTTCTTT
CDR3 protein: CASSLPGQPNTEAFF

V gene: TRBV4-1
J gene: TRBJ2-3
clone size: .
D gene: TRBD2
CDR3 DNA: TGCGCCAGCAGCCAGCCCAGACTAGCGGGAGGGCGGTCGACAGATACGCAGTATTTT
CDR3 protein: CASSQPRLAGGRSTDTQYF

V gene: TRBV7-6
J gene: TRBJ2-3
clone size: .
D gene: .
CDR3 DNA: TGTGCCAGCAGCTCCGACGAGAGAGATACGCAGTATTTT
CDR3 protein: CASSSDERDTQYF

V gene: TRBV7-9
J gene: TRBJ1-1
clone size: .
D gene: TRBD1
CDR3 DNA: TGTGCCAGCAGCGCACAGGGGTTCGGTGAAGCTTTCTTT
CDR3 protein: CASSAQGFGEAFF

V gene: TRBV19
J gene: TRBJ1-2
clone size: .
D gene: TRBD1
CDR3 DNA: TGTGCCAGTAGTTCGACCCCCGGGACAGCATATGGCTACACCTTC
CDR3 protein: CASSSTPGTAYGYTF

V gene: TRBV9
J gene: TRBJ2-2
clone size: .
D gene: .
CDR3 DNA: TGTGCCAGCAACCTAGTGGGCACCGGGGAGCTGTTTTTT
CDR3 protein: CASNLVGTGELFF

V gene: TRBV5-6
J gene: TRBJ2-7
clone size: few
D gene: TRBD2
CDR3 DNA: TGTGCCAGCAGCTTGGATCCCGGGAGGGCCGGGGAGCAGTACTTC
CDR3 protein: CASSLDPGRAGEQYF

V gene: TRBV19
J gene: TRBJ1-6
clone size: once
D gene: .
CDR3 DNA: TGTGCCAGTAGTATATCATCTGGGGATTCACCCCTCCACTTT
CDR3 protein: CASSISSGDSPLHF

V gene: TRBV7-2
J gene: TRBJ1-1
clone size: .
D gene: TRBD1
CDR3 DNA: TGTGCCAGCAGCTTAAATGGACAGGGGCACACTGAAGCTTTCTTT
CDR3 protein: CASSLNGQGHTEAFF

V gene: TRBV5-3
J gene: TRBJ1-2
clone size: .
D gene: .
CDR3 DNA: TGTGCCAGAAGCACCGGACATTGGGGGGACTATGGCTACACCTTC
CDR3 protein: CARSTGHWGDYGYTF

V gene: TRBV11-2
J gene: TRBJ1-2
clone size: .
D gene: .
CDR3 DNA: TGTGCCAGCAGCCCTAACTATGGCTACACCTTC
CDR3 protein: CASSPNYGYTF

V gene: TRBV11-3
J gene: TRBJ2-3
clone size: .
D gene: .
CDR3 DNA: TGTGCCAGCAGCTTGGGCACCTCGAATGAGGCAGATACGCAGTATTTT
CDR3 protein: CASSLGTSNEADTQYF

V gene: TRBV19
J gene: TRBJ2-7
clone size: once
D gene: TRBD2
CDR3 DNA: TGTGCCAGTAGTCGGACTAGCGGGAAATACGAGCAGTACTTC
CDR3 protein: CASSRTSGKYEQYF